Described below is a single TCR beta chain sequence and its context. As yet, its antigen is unknown. Germline V lookup: CDR1 SQVTM, CDR2 ANQGSEA. There are 16 residues in the CDR3. V was clipped by 7 bases and J by 0 bases; unmatched bases: 9. Receiving focal radiation plus CTLA-4 blockade with ipilimumab were patients who had chemo-refractory metastatic non-small-cell lung cancer. This sample is part of a study of radiotherapy plus CTLA-4 blockade in lung cancer. General study findings and limits: In blood, TCR clones derived from the tumor expanded after radiotherapy plus ipilimumab.

Clones were read by immunoSEQ multiplex PCR, and TCRdb kept only the in-frame ones, dropping some. The table lists tens of thousands of clones, around 90% of them singletons, with 16% in the top ten. V gene TRBV29-1 combines with J gene TRBJ2-1; TRBD2 matches 10 bases. The receptor was derived from a human donor with non-small cell lung cancer that progressed on radiotherapy plus ipilimumab. This specimen was peripheral blood, taken from a patient treated with radiotherapy plus ipilimumab. For the CDR3, the DNA is TGCAGCGCGGGACTAGCGACCTATAGCTCCTACAATGAGCAGTTCTTC. Its translation: CSAGLATYSSYNEQFF.